Listed below are T cell receptor beta chains from one sample, sequenced in a study of T cells in Graves' hyperthyroidism and ophthalmopathy. TCRdb called the multiplex PCR reads again in MiXCR, with one record for every CDR3 protein. Found here are more than 350,000 distinct CDR3 sequences, 15% of them singletons; the top ten hold 32%. The sequencing sample was made of blood. These receptors came from a woman between 25 and 40 years old with Graves' hyperthyroidism. CDR3s include the opening cysteine and the closing phenylalanine or tryptophan. Fields, in order: V gene, clone size, J gene, D gene, CDR3 DNA, CDR3 protein. The D gene is left open where the match is weak. The size of a clone is reported for some rows only, either as once, few or many, or as a class for expanded clones.

TRBV4-1,many,TRBJ2-7,TRBD1,TGCGCCAGCAGCCAAGTGGGACAGGTCTACGAGCAGTACTTC,CASSQVGQVYEQYF
TRBV20-1,many,TRBJ1-5,TRBD1,TGCAGTGCTCTTCGACAGGGTCGCAATCAGCCCCAGCATTTT,CSALRQGRNQPQHF
TRBV30,many,TRBJ1-5,TRBD1,TGTGCCTGGAGCAGGGGGCAGGGCAATCAGCCCCAGCATTTT,CAWSRGQGNQPQHF
TRBV3-1,many,TRBJ2-3,TRBD2,TGTGCAGCAGGGACTAGCGGGACAGATACGCAGTATTTT,CAAGTSGTDTQYF
TRBV20-1,.,TRBJ1-2,.,TGCAGTGGCCAGGGAAGAGATGGCTACACCTTC,CSGQGRDGYTF
TRBV18,.,TRBJ2-3,TRBD2,TGTGCCAGCTCGACGGGGACTAGCGGGAGAGGGGCAGATACGCAGTATTTT,CASSTGTSGRGADTQYF
TRBV6-5,many,TRBJ2-7,TRBD2,TGTGCCAGCAGTTACACGGCGGGACTAGCGGTTTACGAGCAGTACTTC,CASSYTAGLAVYEQYF
TRBV3-1,many,TRBJ2-1,.,TGTGCCAGCAGCCGTGAGGCACGTGAGCAGTTCTTC,CASSREAREQFF
TRBV7-3,many,TRBJ1-2,.,TGTGCCAGCAGCGAACAGGGCTACTATGGCTACACCTTC,CASSEQGYYGYTF
TRBV10-3,many,TRBJ1-2,.,TGTGCCATCAGCCTAACGGAAATTTCTCCCGATGGCTACACCTTC,CAISLTEISPDGYTF
TRBV5-4,few,TRBJ2-2,TRBD1,TGTGCCAGCAGCTTGGATGGACAGGGAGTCACCGGGGAGCTGTTTTTT,CASSLDGQGVTGELFF
TRBV18,few,TRBJ2-3,.,TGTGCCAGCTCAGATACGCAGTATTTT,CASSDTQYF
TRBV29-1,.,TRBJ1-3,.,TGCAGCGTGAGAGGGTTGAGCTCTGGAAACACCATATATTTT,CSVRGLSSGNTIYF
TRBV5-1,few,TRBJ1-2,TRBD1,TGCGCCAGCAGCAAACCCGGGACAGGGGTCGGCTACACCTTC,CASSKPGTGVGYTF
TRBV5-1,many,TRBJ2-1,TRBD2,TGTGCCAGCAGAGGGACTAGCGGTTACAATGAGCAGTTCTTC,CASRGTSGYNEQFF
TRBV5-8,many,TRBJ2-4,TRBD2,TGTGCCAGCAGCGACTCGTTAGCGGGAGTAGCCAAAAACATTCAGTACTTC,CASSDSLAGVAKNIQYF
TRBV2,.,TRBJ2-5,.,TGTGCCAGCAGTGAAGATGGGCGGTATGAAGAGACCCAGTACTTC,CASSEDGRYEETQYF
TRBV28,many,TRBJ2-2,.,TGTGCCAGCCGGGACGGGGGAAACACCGGGGAGCTGTTTTTT,CASRDGGNTGELFF
TRBV3-1,.,TRBJ2-7,TRBD2,TGTGCCAGCAGCTTAGCGGGAGGTCAGGGGGAGCAGTACTTC,CASSLAGGQGEQYF
TRBV5-5,many,TRBJ2-7,.,TGTGCCAGCGGCTTATGGGGCTCCTACGAGCAGTACTTC,CASGLWGSYEQYF
TRBV18,many,TRBJ1-1,.,TGTGCCAGCTCACCTAGCACAATGAACACTGAAGCTTTCTTT,CASSPSTMNTEAFF
TRBV5-4,.,TRBJ2-1,.,TGTGCCAGCAGCGTTCGGACTAACCGCAATGAGCAGTTCTTC,CASSVRTNRNEQFF
TRBV20-1,many,TRBJ2-7,TRBD2,TGCAGTGGGACAGGTAGCGGGAGGGTCCACGAGCAGTACTTC,CSGTGSGRVHEQYF
TRBV29-1,many,TRBJ1-1,TRBD1,TGCAGCGTTGAAGTATGGACAGGGGGGAACACTGAAGCTTTCTTT,CSVEVWTGGNTEAFF
TRBV6-6,.,TRBJ2-7,TRBD1,TGTGCCAGCAGGACATCCGGGACAGCCTTCTACGAGCAGTACTTC,CASRTSGTAFYEQYF
TRBV4-1,many,TRBJ2-2,.,TGCGCCAGCAGCCAAGATTGGACTACGAACACCGGGGAGCTGTTTTTT,CASSQDWTTNTGELFF
TRBV15,.,TRBJ1-2,.,TGTGCCACCAGCAGAGATCCCCGGGGTAACTATGGCTACACCTTC,CATSRDPRGNYGYTF
TRBV5-1,.,TRBJ1-1,.,TGCGCCAGCCAGCTGGTGGCAGGGGCCACTGAAGCTTTCTTT,CASQLVAGATEAFF